This T cell receptor beta chain was recorded in a study of blood T cell repertoires in COVID-19. From germline, CDR1 is SNHLY and CDR2 FYNNEI. The CDR3 sequence is 13 residues long. Original analysis: Amplifying reference gene primers gave estimates of nucleated cell counts. Clones were read by immunoSEQ multiplex PCR, and TCRdb kept only the in-frame ones, dropping some. The V and J calls and the clone size are those of that table, but D and trimming were determined from the DNA. The table lists fewer than 300,000 clones, 80% to 85% of them singletons. As regards this clone: The junction and the germline gene differ at one end; a read error may be behind it.

This clonotype was obtained from a man aged 35 to 55 who had been exposed to COVID-19. Sequencing used PBMCs or T cells enriched from blood (not recorded which). The rearrangement uses TRBV2 and TRBJ1-1; a possible D gene is TRBD1 (6 bases). CDR3 bases: TGTGCCAGCAGCGTTGTGAGGGACACAGAAGCTTTCTTT. It codes for CASSVVRDTEAFF.